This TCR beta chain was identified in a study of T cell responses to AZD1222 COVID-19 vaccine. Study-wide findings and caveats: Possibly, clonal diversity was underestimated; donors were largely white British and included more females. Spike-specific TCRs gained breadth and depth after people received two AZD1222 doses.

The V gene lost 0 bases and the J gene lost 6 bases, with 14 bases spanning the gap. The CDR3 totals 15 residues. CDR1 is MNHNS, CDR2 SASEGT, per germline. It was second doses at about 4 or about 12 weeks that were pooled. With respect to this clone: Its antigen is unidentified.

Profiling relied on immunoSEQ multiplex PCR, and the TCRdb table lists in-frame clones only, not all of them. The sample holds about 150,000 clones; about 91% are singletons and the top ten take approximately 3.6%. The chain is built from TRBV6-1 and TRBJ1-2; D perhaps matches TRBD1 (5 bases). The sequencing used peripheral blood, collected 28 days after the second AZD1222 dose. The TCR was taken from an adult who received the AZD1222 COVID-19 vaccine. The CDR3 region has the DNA TGTGCCAGCAGTGAAGCCATCGAACAGGTGGATGGCTACACCTTC. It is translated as CASSEAIEQVDGYTF.